This T cell receptor beta chain comes out of a study of blood T cell repertoires in COVID-19. The CDR3 extends over 13 amino acids. Germline CDR1 MGHRA, CDR2 YSYEKL. V gave up 0 bases and J gave up 0 bases, with 3 bases separating them. The table came from immunoSEQ multiplex PCR; TCRdb's copy has only in-frame clones and leaves some out. The data contain 200,000 to 300,000 clones, about 87% of them singletons. The chain links TRBV4-1 to TRBJ2-7; D is unclear. Material: PBMCs or T cells enriched from blood (not recorded which). The receptor comes from a woman between 35 and 50 years old with acute COVID-19. The CDR3 DNA follows: TGCGCCAGCAGCCAAGATAGCTCCTACGAGCAGTACTTC. Its translation is CASSQDSSYEQYF.